This entry describes one T cell receptor (beta chain). Its target is not known. The sample belongs to a study of T cell responses to AZD1222 COVID-19 vaccine. Trimming removed 0 bases from V and 6 bases from J; junction bases left unmatched: 6. This CDR3 contains 15 residues. The germline V gene has CDR1 LGHDT and CDR2 YNNKEL (reference sequence). Assay used: immunoSEQ multiplex PCR; TCRdb lists only in-frame clones, some missing. The sample lists around 220,000 clones, roughly 94% occurring once. General study points: A mostly white British donor set with more females was recruited, and clonal diversity was possibly underestimated.

Sequences were derived from peripheral blood, sampled 28 days after the second dose of the MenACWY control vaccine. This sequence originates from an adult who received the MenACWY meningococcal vaccine as a control. This chain links TRBV3-1 (or the pseudogene TRBV3-2) with TRBJ2-7; TRBD2 matches 9 bases. The CDR3 is CASSQDLAGVVEQYF. DNA of the CDR3: TGTGCCAGCAGCCAAGATTTAGCGGGAGTGGTCGAGCAGTACTTC.